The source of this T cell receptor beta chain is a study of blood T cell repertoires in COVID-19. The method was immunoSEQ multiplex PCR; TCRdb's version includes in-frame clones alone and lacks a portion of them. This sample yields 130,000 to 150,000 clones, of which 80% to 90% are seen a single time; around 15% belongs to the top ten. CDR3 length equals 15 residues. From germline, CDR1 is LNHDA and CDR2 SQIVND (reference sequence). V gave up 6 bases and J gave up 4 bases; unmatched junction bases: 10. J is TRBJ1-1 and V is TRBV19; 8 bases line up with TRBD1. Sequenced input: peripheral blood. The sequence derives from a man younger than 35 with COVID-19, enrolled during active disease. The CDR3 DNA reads TGTGCCAGTAGAGGACAGGGTTTAGAGGGCACTGAAGCTTTCTTT. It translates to CASRGQGLEGTEAFF.